These 18 T cell receptor beta chains came from one sample sequenced in a study of cytomegalovirus exposure and HLA in healthy donors. The PCR contained 60 Vbeta and 13 Jbeta primers. Libraries were prepared by immunoSEQ multiplex PCR; TCRdb keeps only in-frame clonotypes and omits some of them. The sample has around 100,000 clones; 74% are singletons. The specimen was PBMCs. These receptors were collected from a man aged 25 to 40 in good health and CMV-seropositive.

In nucleotides, the CDR3 is TGTGCCAGCAGCATGCGCCGAAATACTTATAGCGGATCCTCCTACGAGCAGTACTTC. Protein sequence: CASSMRRNTYSGSSYEQYF. The V call is TRBV7-8, the J call TRBJ2-7, with D tentatively TRBD2 (6 bases). V was clipped by 5 bases and J by 0 bases, with 26 bases between them. CDR1 is SGHVS, CDR2 FQNEAQ, per germline. This CDR3 comprises 19 residues.

This sequence joins TRBV9 and TRBJ1-2, with no clear D. This CDR3 is built from 13 residues. Germline V CDR1 and CDR2: SGDLS, YYNGEE. Trimming cost V 2 bases and J 1 base, with 6 bases left between them. The CDR3 nucleotides read TGTGCCAGCAGCGTCGGGAATAACTATGGCTACACCTTC. Translating gives CASSVGNNYGYTF.

The rearrangement joins TRBV15 to TRBJ1-1; the D gene is possibly TRBD1 (6 bases). CDR3 length equals 13 residues. The germline gives CDR1 LNHNV, CDR2 YYDKDF (reference sequence). V was shortened by 5 bases and J by 8 bases, with 15 bases between the two germline ends. The CDR3 loop is CATSLSRGGEAFF. In nucleotides, the CDR3 is TGTGCCACCAGCCTAAGCAGGGGTGGGGAAGCTTTCTTT. Drawing the rest from reference TRBV15 and TRBJ1-1, the complete variable domain is DAMVIQNPRYQVTQFGKPVTLSCSQTLNHNVMYWYQQKSSQAPKLLFHYYDKDFNNEADTPDNFQSRRPNTSFCFLDIRSPGLGDTAMYLCATSLSRGGEAFFGQGTRLTVV.

The chain employs TRBV19 and TRBJ2-4; 9 bases match TRBD1. CDR1 LNHDA and CDR2 SQIVND come from the germline V gene (reference sequence). The CDR3 length is 17 residues. After removal of 4 bases from V and 0 bases from J, the junction contained 7 bases not matched to a gene. The CDR3 protein is CASSRGGQGLAKNIQYF. CDR3 DNA: TGTGCCAGTAGTAGGGGGGGACAGGGACTAGCCAAAAACATTCAGTACTTC.

V usage is TRBV7-2 and J usage is TRBJ2-1; 8 bases are a match to TRBD2. Germline lookup yields CDR1 SGHTA and CDR2 FQGNSA. V dropped 0 bases and J dropped 2; count of bases not matched to a gene: 3. The CDR3 length is 16 residues. The CDR3 region is CASSLAVGGAYNEQFF. The CDR3 DNA reads TGTGCCAGCAGCTTAGCGGTCGGGGGGGCCTACAATGAGCAGTTCTTC.

Of note for this clone: This CDR3 is also generated by other DNA sequences in the sample. The chain joins TRBV28 to TRBJ2-3, with 9 nucleotides matching TRBD2. Looked up from germline, CDR1 is MDHEN and CDR2 is SYDVKM. The V segment lost 6 bases and the J segment 0 bases; nucleotides outside the gene matches: 16. The CDR3 runs to 19 residues. CDR3 sequence: CASRPTSGWSGTSTDTQYF. CDR3 coding DNA: TGTGCCAGCAGGCCAACTAGCGGGTGGTCTGGGACCAGCACAGATACGCAGTATTTT.

This clone was seen a few times. CDR3 bases: TGCGCCAGCAGCGAAGGGACAGGGAGGAACTATGGCTACACCTTC. It codes for CASSEGTGRNYGYTF. J is TRBJ1-2 and V is TRBV4-3; 9 bases line up with TRBD1. Trimming removed 5 bases from V and 2 bases from J; junction bases left unmatched: 6. The CDR3 consists of 15 residues. CDR1 and CDR2 (germline): LGHNA, YSLEER.

The chain links TRBV5-4 to TRBJ2-7; possibly TRBD1 for D (5 bases). V was cut by 0 bases and J by 3 bases, with 7 bases left in between. This CDR3 comprises 13 residues. Looked up from germline, CDR1 is SGHNT and CDR2 is YYREEE (reference sequence). The CDR3 DNA reads as TGTGCCAGCAGCTTGGGACAGAGCTACGAGCAGTACTTC. Its protein product is CASSLGQSYEQYF.

Points on this clone: This sample also contains other DNA sequences that code for the same CDR3. This chain links TRBV4-3 with TRBJ1-6, with a tentative D call TRBD1 (5 bases). The CDR3 length is 15 residues. V was cut by 0 bases and J by 10 bases, with 13 bases left in between. Germline CDR1 reads LGHNA; CDR2 reads YSLEER. In nucleotides, the CDR3 is TGCGCCAGCAGCCAAGATAGGCAGGGTGGCTCACCCCTCCACTTT. Protein sequence: CASSQDRQGGSPLHF.

V and J are TRBV28 and TRBJ1-2; 8 positions match TRBD1. Looked up from germline, CDR1 is MDHEN and CDR2 is SYDVKM. This CDR3 is 16 amino acids long. Trimming removed 1 base from V and 1 base from J; junction bases left unmatched: 5. The CDR3 protein is CASSLSGGVGNYGYTF. The CDR3 bases are TGTGCCAGCAGTTTATCAGGGGGCGTTGGTAACTATGGCTACACCTTC.

This clone was counted a single time. The chain combines TRBV30 with TRBJ2-2, with 7 bases that match TRBD1. The germline gives CDR1 GTSNPN, CDR2 SVGIG (reference sequence). Trimming removed 2 bases from V and 4 bases from J; junction bases left unmatched: 4. The CDR3 covers 14 residues. The CDR3 sequence: CAWSLGTVTGELFF. CDR3 sequence (DNA): TGTGCCTGGAGTCTAGGGACAGTCACCGGGGAGCTGTTTTTT.

There are a few counts of this clone. The chain employs TRBV5-1 and TRBJ2-7; 10 bases align to TRBD2. The CDR3 loop spans 15 amino acids. CDR1 and CDR2 (germline): SGHRS, YFSETQ. Losses at the gene ends were 5 bases for V and 0 bases for J; bases not matched to a gene: 5. The CDR3 DNA reads TGCGCCAGCAGATATCTAGCGGGGGACTCCTACGAGCAGTACTTC. This codes for CASRYLAGDSYEQYF.

This chain uses TRBV28 with TRBJ2-5, with 9 bases fitting TRBD1. V lost 6 bases, J lost 0 bases, and 2 bases stayed unmatched. This CDR3 contains 14 residues. CDR1 and CDR2 from the germline V gene are MDHEN and SYDVKM. CDR3 DNA: TGTGCCAGCAGCCGGGACAGGGACCAAGAGACCCAGTACTTC. This codes for CASSRDRDQETQYF.

This clone appeared a few times. This chain uses TRBV7-9 with TRBJ1-3, with a weak D call TRBD1 (5 bases). CDR3 length: 16 residues. Germline CDR1 reads SEHNR; CDR2 reads FQNEAQ (reference sequence). Trimming took off 1 base at V and 2 bases at J, with 12 bases between the two ends. The CDR3 protein is CASSLGWGDTGNTIYF. CDR3 coding DNA: TGTGCCAGCAGCTTAGGCTGGGGGGATACTGGAAACACCATATATTTT.

This chain links TRBV7-9 with TRBJ1-1; possibly TRBD1 for D (5 bases). The CDR3 is 13 amino acids. The V end lost 4 bases, the J end lost 1 base, and 7 bases lay between the germline ends. The germline CDR1 and CDR2 sequences are SEHNR and FQNEAQ (reference sequence). The CDR3 here is CASSWQGNTEAFF. The CDR3, as DNA: TGTGCCAGCAGCTGGCAGGGGAACACTGAAGCTTTCTTT. Full variable domain (outside the CDR3, taken from reference TRBV7-9 and TRBJ1-1): DTGVSQNPRHKITKRGQNVTFRCDPISEHNRLYWYRQTLGQGPEFLTYFQNEAQLEKSRLLSDRFSAERPKGSFSTLEIQRTEQGDSAMYLCASSWQGNTEAFFGQGTRLTVV.

In its sample, this clone was seen once. This rearrangement joins TRBV9 to TRBJ2-7, with a weak D call TRBD1 (6 bases). CDR1 is SGDLS and CDR2 is YYNGEE in the germline V gene. CDR3 length equals 13 residues. V dropped 3 bases and J dropped 5 bases, with 12 bases sitting between them. The CDR3: CASSGNRDNEQYF. The CDR3 DNA sequence: TGTGCCAGCAGCGGAAACCGGGACAACGAGCAGTACTTC.

The chain links TRBV30 to TRBJ1-3; a weak D match, TRBD1 (5 bases). This CDR3 has 17 amino acids. With 1 base removed from V and 0 bases from J, the gap between germline ends came to 16 bases. Germline CDR1 GTSNPN, CDR2 SVGIG (reference sequence). In DNA, the CDR3 is TGTGCCTGGAGTGGAACGGGGGGGGGTCTCTCTGGAAACACCATATATTTT. Amino acid sequence: CAWSGTGGGLSGNTIYF.

A note on this clone: Sequence at one end of the junction differs from germline and may be a read error. The J gene is TRBJ1-2, the V gene TRBV19; TRBD1 matches 8 bases. This CDR3 comprises 16 residues. CDR1 and CDR2 from the germline V gene are LNHDA and SQIVND (reference sequence). CDR3: CASSMIGQGPNYGYTF. The CDR3 DNA is TGTGCCAGCAGTATGATCGGACAGGGCCCTAACTATGGCTACACCTTC.